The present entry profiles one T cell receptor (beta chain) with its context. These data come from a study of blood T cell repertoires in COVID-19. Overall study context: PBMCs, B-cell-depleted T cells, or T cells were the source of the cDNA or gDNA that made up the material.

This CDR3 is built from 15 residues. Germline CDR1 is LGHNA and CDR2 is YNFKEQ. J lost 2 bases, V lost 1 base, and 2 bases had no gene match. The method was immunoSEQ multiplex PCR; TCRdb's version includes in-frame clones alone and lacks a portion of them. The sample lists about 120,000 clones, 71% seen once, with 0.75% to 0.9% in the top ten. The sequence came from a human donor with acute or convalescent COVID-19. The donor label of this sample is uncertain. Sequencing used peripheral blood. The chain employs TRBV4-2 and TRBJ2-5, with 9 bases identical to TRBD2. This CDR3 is CASSQGLAEQETQYF. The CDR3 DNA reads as TGTGCCAGCAGCCAAGGACTAGCGGAACAAGAGACCCAGTACTTC.